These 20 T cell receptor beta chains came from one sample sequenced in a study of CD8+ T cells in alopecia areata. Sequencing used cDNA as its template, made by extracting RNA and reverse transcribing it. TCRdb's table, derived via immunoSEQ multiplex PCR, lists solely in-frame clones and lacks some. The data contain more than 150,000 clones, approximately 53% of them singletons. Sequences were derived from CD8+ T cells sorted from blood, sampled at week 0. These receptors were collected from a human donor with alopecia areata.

In DNA form, the CDR3 reads TGTGCCAGCAGCTCACCGGGACAGGGGATTAATTCACCCCTCCACTTT. It yields the protein CASSSPGQGINSPLHF. V and J are TRBV11-2 and TRBJ1-6; 10 nucleotides line up with TRBD1. After removal of 4 bases from V and 6 bases from J, the junction contained 6 bases not matched to a gene. The CDR3 has 16 amino acids. Germline values: CDR1 SGHAT, CDR2 FQNNGV.

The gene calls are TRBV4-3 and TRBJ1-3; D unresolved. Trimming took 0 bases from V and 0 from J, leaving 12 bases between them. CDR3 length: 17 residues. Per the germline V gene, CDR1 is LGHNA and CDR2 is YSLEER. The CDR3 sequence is CASSQDIGGLSGNTIYF. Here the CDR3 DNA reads TGCGCCAGCAGCCAAGATATAGGCGGACTCTCTGGAAACACCATATATTTT.

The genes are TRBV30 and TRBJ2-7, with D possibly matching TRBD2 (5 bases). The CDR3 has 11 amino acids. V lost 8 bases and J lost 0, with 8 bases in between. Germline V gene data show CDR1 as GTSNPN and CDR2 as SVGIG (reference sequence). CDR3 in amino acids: CAGESSYEQYF. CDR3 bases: TGTGCCGGGGAGAGCTCCTACGAGCAGTACTTC.

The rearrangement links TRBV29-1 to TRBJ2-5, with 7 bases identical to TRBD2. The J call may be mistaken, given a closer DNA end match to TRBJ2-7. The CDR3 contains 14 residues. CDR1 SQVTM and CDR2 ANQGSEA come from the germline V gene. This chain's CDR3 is CSVDKGSGNYEQYF. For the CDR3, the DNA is TGCAGCGTGGATAAAGGGAGCGGGAATTACGAGCAGTACTTC.

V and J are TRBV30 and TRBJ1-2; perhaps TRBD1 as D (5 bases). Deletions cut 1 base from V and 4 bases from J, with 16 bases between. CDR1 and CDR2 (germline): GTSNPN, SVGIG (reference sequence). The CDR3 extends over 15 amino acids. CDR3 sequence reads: CAWSAPPRQGYGYTF. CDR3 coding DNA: TGTGCCTGGAGTGCCCCGCCGCGGCAGGGCTATGGCTACACCTTC.

The CDR3 is CASSALDTEAFF. The CDR3 DNA sequence: TGTGCCAGCAGTGCATTGGACACTGAAGCTTTCTTT. The V call is TRBV2, the J call TRBJ1-1, with D hard to call. This CDR3 has 12 amino acids. V was shortened by 4 bases and J by 3 bases, with 6 bases between the two germline ends. Germline V gives CDR1 SNHLY, CDR2 FYNNEI.

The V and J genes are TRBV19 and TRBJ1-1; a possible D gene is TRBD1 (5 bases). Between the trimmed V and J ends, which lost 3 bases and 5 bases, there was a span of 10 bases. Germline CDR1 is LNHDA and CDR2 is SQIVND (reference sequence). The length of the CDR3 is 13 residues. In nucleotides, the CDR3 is TGTGCCAGTAGTATTGCAGGGAGGACTGAAGCTTTCTTT. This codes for CASSIAGRTEAFF.

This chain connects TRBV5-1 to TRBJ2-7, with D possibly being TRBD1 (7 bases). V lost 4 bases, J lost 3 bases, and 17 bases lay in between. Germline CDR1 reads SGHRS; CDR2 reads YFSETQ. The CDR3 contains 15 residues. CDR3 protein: CASSLRQGGSYEQYF. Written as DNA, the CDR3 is TGCGCCAGCAGCCTCCGACAGGGAGGTAGCTACGAGCAGTACTTC.

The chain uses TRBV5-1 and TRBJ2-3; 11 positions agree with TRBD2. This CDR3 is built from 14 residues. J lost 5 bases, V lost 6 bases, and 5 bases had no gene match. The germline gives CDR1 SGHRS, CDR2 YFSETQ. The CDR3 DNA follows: TGCGCCAGCAACCTAGCGGGGGGCAAAGATACGCAGTATTTT. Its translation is CASNLAGGKDTQYF.

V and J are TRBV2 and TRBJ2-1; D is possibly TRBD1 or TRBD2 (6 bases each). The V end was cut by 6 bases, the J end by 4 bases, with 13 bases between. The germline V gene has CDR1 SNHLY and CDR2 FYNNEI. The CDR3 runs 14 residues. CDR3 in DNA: TGTGCCAGCAGATCGGGGGCCACATACAATGAGCAGTTCTTC. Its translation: CASRSGATYNEQFF.

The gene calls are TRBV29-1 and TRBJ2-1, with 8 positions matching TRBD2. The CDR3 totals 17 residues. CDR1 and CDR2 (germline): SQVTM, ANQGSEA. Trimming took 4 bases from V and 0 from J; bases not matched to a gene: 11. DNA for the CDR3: TGCAGCGTTGTTTTTCGAGCGGGGGCAAGCTCCTACAATGAGCAGTTCTTC. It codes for CSVVFRAGASSYNEQFF.

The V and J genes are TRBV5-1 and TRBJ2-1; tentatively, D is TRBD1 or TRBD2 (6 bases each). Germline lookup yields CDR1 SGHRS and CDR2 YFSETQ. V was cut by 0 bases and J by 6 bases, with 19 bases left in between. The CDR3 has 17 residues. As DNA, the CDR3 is TGCGCCAGCAGCTTGGAGGCAACAGGGATCGGGAGCAATGAGCAGTTCTTC. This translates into CASSLEATGIGSNEQFF.

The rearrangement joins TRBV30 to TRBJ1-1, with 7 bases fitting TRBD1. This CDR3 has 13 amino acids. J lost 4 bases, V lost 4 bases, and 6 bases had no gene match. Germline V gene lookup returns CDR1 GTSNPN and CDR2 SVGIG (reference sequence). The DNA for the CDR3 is TGTGCCTGGAATTTGGCAGGGGGCACTGAAGCTTTCTTT. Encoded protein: CAWNLAGGTEAFF.

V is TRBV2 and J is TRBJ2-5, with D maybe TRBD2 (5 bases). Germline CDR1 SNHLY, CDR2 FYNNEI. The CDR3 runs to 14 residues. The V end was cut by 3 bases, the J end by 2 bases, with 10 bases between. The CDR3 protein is CASSDEGTQETQYF. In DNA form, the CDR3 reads TGTGCCAGCAGTGATGAGGGAACTCAAGAGACCCAGTACTTC.

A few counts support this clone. CDR3 in DNA: TGTGCCAGCACATTTCAGGGGCCTAGCACAGATACGCAGTATTTT. Translation gives CASTFQGPSTDTQYF. V usage is TRBV7-8 and J usage is TRBJ2-3; D is possibly TRBD1 (6 bases). Germline CDR1 is SGHVS and CDR2 is FQNEAQ. V was pared by 7 bases and J by 0 bases, with 14 bases between. CDR3 length: 15 amino acids.

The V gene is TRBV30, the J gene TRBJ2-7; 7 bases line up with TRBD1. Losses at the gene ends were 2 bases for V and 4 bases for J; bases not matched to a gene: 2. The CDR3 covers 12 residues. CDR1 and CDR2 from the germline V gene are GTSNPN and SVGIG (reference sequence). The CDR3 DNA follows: TGTGCCTGGAGTTTACAGGGGTACGAGCAGTACTTC. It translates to CAWSLQGYEQYF.

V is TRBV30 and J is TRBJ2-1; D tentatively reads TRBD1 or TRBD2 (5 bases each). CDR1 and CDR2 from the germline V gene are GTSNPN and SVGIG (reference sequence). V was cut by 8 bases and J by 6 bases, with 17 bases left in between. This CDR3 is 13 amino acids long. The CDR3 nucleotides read TGTGCCGGGGACCGTGGGGCAGGCAATGAGCAGTTCTTC. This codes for CAGDRGAGNEQFF. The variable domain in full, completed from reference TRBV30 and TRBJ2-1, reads SQTIHQWPATLVQPVGSPLSLECTVEGTSNPNLYWYRQAAGRGLQLLFYSVGIGQISSEVPQNLSASRPQDRQFILSSKKLLLSDSGFYLCAGDRGAGNEQFFGPGTRLTVL.

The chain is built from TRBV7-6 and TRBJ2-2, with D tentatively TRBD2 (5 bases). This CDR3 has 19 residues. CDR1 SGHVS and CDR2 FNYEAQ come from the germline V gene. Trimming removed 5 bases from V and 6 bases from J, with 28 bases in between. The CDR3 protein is CASSPYASRLTEDAGELFF. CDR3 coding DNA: TGTGCCAGCAGCCCGTACGCCTCTAGACTAACCGAGGACGCCGGGGAGCTGTTTTTT.

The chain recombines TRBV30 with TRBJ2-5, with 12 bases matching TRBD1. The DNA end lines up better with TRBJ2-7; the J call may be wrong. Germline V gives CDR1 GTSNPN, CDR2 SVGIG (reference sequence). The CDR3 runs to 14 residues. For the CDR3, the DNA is TGTGCCTGGACCACGGGACAGGGGGCTTACGAGCAGTACTTC. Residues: CAWTTGQGAYEQYF.

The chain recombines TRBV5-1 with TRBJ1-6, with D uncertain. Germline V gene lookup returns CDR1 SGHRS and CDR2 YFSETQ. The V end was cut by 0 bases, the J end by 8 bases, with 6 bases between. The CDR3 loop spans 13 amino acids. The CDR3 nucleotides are TGCGCCAGCAGCTTGGTGTCCGATTCACCCCTCCACTTT. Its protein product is CASSLVSDSPLHF.